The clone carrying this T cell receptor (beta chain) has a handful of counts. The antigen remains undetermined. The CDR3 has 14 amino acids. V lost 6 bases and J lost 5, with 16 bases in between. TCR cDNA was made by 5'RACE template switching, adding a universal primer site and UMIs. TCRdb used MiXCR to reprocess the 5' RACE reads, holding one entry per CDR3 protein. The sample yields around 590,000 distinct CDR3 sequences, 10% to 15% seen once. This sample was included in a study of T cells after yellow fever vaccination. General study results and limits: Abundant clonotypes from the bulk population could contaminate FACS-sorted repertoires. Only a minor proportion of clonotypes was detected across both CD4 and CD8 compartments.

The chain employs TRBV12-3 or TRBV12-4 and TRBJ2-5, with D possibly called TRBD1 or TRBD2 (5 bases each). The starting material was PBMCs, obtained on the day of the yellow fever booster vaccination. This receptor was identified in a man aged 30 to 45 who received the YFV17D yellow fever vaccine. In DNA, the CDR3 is TGTGCCAGCAGACCTGGGACCCAGAAGGAGACCCAGTACTTC. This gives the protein CASRPGTQKETQYF.